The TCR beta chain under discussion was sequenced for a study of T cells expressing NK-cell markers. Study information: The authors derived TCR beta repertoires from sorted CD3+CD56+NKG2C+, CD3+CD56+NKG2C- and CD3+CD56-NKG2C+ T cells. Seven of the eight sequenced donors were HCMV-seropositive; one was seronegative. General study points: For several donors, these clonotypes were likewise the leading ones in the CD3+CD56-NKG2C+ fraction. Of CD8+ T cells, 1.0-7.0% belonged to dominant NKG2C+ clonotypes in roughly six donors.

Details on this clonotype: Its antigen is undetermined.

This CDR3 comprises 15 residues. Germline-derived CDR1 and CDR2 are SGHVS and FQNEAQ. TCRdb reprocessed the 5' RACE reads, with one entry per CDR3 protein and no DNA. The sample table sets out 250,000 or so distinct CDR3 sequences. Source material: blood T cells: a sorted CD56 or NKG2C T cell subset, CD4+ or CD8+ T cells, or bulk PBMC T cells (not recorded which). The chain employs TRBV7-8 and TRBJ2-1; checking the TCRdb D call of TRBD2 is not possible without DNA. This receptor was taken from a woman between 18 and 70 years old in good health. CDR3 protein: CASSSTSGRGNEQFF.